Presented here are 3 T cell receptor beta chains from one specimen sequenced in a study of shared clonotypes between healthy human individuals. Produced via immunoSEQ multiplex PCR; TCRdb's table is partial and in-frame only. This table holds some 1 million clones, about 75% found once. The material sequenced was memory CD4+ T cells sorted from blood. Stated subset: CD45RA-negative fraction. Receptors originate from a man between 18 and 35 years old in good health.

This clone was seen a single time. The chain combines TRBV5-1 with TRBJ2-3, with D unclear. V lost 2 bases, J lost 6 bases, and 13 bases lay in between. Germline CDR1 and CDR2: SGHRS and YFSETQ. This CDR3 is 14 amino acids long. In DNA form, the CDR3 reads TGCGCCAGCAGCTTACGGACGGCCACGGATACGCAGTATTTT. Translating it yields CASSLRTATDTQYF.

This rearrangement joins TRBV9 to TRBJ2-5, with 7 nucleotides matching TRBD2. The CDR3 contains 15 residues. Germline CDR1 reads SGDLS; CDR2 reads YYNGEE. With 0 bases clipped from V and 1 base from J, the junction kept 3 bases outside the gene matches. The chain's CDR3 is CASSVVGRTQETQYF. The CDR3 nucleotides are TGTGCCAGCAGCGTAGTCGGGAGGACCCAAGAGACCCAGTACTTC.

This chain links TRBV18 with TRBJ1-5, with no clear D. From germline, CDR1 is KGHSH and CDR2 LQKENI. The CDR3 consists of 16 residues. V dropped 3 bases and J dropped 0 bases, with 12 bases sitting between them. The CDR3 coding sequence is TGTGCCAGCTCACCTATCCAGGAGCATAGCAATCAGCCCCAGCATTTT. It yields the protein CASSPIQEHSNQPQHF.